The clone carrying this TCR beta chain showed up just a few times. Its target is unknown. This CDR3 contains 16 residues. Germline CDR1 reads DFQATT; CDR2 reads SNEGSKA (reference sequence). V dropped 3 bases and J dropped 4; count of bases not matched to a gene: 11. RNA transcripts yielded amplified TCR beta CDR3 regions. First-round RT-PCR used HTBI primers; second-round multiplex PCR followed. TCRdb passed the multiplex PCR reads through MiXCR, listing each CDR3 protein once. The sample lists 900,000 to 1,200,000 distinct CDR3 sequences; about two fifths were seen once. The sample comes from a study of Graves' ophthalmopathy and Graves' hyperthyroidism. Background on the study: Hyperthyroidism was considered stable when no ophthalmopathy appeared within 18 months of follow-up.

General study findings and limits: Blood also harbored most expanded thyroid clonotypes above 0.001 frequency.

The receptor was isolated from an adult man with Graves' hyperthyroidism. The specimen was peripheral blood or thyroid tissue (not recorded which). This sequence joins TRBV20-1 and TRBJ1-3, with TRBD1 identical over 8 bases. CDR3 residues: CSASSGTGYNGNTIYF. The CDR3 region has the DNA TGCAGTGCTAGTTCCGGGACAGGCTATAACGGAAACACCATATATTTT.